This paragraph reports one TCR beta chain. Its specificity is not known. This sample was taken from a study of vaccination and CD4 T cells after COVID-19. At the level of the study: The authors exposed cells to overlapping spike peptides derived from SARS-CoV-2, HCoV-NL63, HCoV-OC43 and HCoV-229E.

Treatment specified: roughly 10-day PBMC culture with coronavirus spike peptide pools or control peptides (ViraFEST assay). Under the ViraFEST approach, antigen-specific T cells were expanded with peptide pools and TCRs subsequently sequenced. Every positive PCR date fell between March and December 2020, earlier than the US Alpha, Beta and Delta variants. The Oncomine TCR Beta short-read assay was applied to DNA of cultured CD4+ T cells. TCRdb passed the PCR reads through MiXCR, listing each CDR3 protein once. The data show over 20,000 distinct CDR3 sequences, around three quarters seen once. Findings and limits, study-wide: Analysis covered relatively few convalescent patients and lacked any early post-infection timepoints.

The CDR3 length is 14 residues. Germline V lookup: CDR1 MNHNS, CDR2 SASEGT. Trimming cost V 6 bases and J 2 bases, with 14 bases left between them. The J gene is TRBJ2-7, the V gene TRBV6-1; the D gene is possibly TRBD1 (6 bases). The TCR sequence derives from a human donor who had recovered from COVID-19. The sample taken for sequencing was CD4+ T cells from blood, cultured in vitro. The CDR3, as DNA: TGTGCCAGCAGACACACTGGGGGCCCCTACGAGCAGTACTTC. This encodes CASRHTGGPYEQYF.